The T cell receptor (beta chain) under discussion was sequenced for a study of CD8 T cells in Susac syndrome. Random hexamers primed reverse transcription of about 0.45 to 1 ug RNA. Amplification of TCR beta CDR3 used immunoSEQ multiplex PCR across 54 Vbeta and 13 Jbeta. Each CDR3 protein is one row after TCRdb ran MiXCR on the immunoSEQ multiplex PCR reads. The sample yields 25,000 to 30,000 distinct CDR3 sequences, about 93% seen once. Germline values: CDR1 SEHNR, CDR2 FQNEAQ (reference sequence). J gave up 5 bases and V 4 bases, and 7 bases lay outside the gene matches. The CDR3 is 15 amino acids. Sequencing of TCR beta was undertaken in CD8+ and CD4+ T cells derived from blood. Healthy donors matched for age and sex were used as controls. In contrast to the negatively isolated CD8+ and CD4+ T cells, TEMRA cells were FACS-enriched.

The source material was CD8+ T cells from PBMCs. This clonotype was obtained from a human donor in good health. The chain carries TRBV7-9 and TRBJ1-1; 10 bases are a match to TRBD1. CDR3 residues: CASSSPGTGDTEAFF. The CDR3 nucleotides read TGTGCCAGCAGCTCCCCCGGGACAGGGGATACTGAAGCTTTCTTT.